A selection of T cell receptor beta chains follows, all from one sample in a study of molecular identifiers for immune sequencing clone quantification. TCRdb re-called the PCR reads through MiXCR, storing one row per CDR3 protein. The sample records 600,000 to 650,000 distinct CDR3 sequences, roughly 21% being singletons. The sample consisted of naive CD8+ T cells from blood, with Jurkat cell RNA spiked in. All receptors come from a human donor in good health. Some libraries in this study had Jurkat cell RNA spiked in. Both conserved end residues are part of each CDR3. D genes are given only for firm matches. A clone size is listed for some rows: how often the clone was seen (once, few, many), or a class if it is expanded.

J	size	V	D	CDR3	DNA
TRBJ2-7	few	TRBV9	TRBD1	CASSVAPGTGIYGQYF	TGTGCCAGCAGCGTAGCTCCAGGGACAGGGATCTACGGGCAGTACTTC
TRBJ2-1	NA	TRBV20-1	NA	CSARDSGIAIRDEQFF	TGCAGTGCTAGAGATTCGGGCATAGCTATCCGCGATGAGCAGTTCTTC
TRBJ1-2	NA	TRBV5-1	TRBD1	CASSLTGGLGYGYTF	TGCGCCAGCAGCTTGACAGGGGGCTTGGGCTATGGCTACACCTTC
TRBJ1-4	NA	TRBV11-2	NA	CASSLDQGTNGKLFF	TGTGCCAGCAGCTTAGATCAGGGCACCAATGGAAAACTGTTTTTT
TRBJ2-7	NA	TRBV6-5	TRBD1	CASSDETGSEDEQYF	TGTGCCAGCAGTGACGAGACAGGGAGTGAGGACGAGCAGTACTTC
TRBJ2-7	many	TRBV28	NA	CASSPPLGMSSYEQYF	TGTGCCAGCAGCCCCCCCCTCGGCATGAGCTCCTACGAGCAGTACTTC
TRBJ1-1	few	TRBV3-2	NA	CASTLLGGAVNTEAFF	TGTGCCAGCACCCTTCTGGGGGGGGCTGTGAACACTGAAGCTTTCTTT
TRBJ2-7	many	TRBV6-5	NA	CASSNSGPLGEQYF	TGTGCCAGCAGCAACTCCGGGCCCTTGGGGGAGCAGTACTTC
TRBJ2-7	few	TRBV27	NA	CASRAQGSLFNEQYF	TGTGCCAGCAGAGCACAGGGTAGTTTATTCAACGAGCAGTACTTC
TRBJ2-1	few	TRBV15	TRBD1	CATSRADRGEQFF	TGTGCCACCAGCAGAGCCGACAGGGGTGAGCAGTTCTTC
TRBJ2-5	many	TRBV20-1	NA	CSANPAEYQETQYF	TGCAGTGCTAACCCCGCGGAGTACCAAGAGACCCAGTACTTC
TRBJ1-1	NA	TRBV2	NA	CASSEEPGDTEAFF	TGTGCCAGCAGTGAAGAGCCCGGGGACACTGAAGCTTTCTTT
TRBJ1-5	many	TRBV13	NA	CASGWGGDQPQHF	TGTGCCAGCGGTTGGGGGGGCGATCAGCCCCAGCATTTT
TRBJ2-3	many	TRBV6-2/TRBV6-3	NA	CASSYSTGSESTDTQYF	TGTGCCAGCAGTTACTCAACGGGCAGCGAAAGCACAGATACGCAGTATTTT
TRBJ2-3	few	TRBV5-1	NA	CASSLDKGVDTQYF	TGCGCCAGCAGCCTGGATAAGGGGGTAGATACGCAGTATTTT
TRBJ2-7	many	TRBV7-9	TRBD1	CASSSTTGTGGMVYEQYF	TGTGCCAGCAGCTCAACCACGGGGACAGGAGGGATGGTCTACGAGCAGTACTTC
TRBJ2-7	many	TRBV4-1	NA	CASSQRSQGYEQYF	TGCGCCAGCAGCCAACGCTCGCAGGGATACGAGCAGTACTTC
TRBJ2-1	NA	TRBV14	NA	CASSQVLFYEQFF	TGTGCCAGCAGCCAAGTCTTATTTTACGAGCAGTTCTTC
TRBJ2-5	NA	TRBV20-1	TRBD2	CSASGGAGEHWALEETQYF	TGCAGTGCTTCGGGGGGTGCGGGGGAACATTGGGCACTCGAAGAGACCCAGTACTTC
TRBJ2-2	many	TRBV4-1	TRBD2	CASSQDRLAGSGELFF	TGCGCCAGCAGCCAAGATCGGCTAGCGGGGAGCGGGGAGCTGTTTTTT
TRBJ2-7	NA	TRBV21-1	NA	CVSSKAPGVRDSHEQYF	TGTGTCAGCAGCAAAGCGCCAGGGGTGCGGGACAGCCACGAGCAGTACTTC
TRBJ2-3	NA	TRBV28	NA	CASSHQGFTDTQYF	TGTGCCAGCAGCCACCAGGGTTTCACAGATACGCAGTATTTT
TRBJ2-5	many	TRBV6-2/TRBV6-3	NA	CASSYSLIQAQYF	TGTGCCAGCAGTTACTCCTTAATCCAGGCCCAGTACTTC
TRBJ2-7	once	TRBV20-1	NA	CNARVGGSYEQYF	TGCAATGCTAGAGTGGGGGGTAGCTACGAGCAGTACTTC
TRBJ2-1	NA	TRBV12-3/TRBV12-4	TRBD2	CASTPSAGLADYNEQFF	TGTGCCAGCACCCCCAGTGCCGGACTAGCGGACTACAATGAGCAGTTCTTC
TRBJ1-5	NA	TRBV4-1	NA	CASSHNRDMLEPQHF	TGCGCCAGCAGCCACAACCGGGACATGCTGGAGCCCCAGCATTTT
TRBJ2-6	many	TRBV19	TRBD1	CASSIGPTGAGANVLTF	TGTGCCAGTAGTATAGGTCCCACAGGGGCTGGGGCCAACGTCCTGACTTTC
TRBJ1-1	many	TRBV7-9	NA	CASTNGDLGTEAFF	TGTGCCAGCACCAACGGCGACTTAGGGACTGAAGCTTTCTTT
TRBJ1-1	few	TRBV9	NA	CASNGPGRGTEAFF	TGTGCCAGCAACGGCCCGGGGCGTGGCACTGAAGCTTTCTTT
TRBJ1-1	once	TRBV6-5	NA	CTSSLDEGLNTEAFF	TGTACCAGCAGTTTGGACGAGGGGCTGAACACTGAAGCTTTCTTT
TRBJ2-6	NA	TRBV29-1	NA	CSVAEGTGANVLTF	TGCAGCGTTGCGGAGGGAACCGGGGCCAACGTCCTGACTTTC
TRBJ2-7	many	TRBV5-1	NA	CASSLGLGDEQYF	TGCGCCAGCAGCCTTGGACTGGGGGACGAGCAGTACTTC